This T cell receptor beta chain was sequenced in a study of regulatory T cells in long-lasting Graves disease. Noted time point: newly diagnosed GD, antithyroid drugs for less than 3 months. PBMCs were the source of the RNA used for TCR sequencing. Library construction for TCR beta used iRepertoire HTBI primers and Arm-PCR of CDR3 regions. Original methodology: Sequenced samples collectively carried roughly 60 TRBV and about 15 TRBJ segments. TCRdb analysed the multiplex PCR reads with MiXCR anew, one entry per CDR3 protein. TCRdb's processing, not the study's, gives the V and J calls here. This sample has 400,000 to 550,000 distinct CDR3 sequences, with about 15% found just once. Germline V lookup: CDR1 GTSNPN, CDR2 SVGIG (reference sequence). The CDR3 loop spans 13 amino acids. Trimming shortened V by 7 bases and J by 2 bases, and 13 bases separated the two germline ends. Remarks on this clonotype: Being one base from a much bigger clone, this may be a read error.

These records were also assigned to another study, of T cells in Graves' hyperthyroidism and ophthalmopathy.

This material consisted of peripheral blood mononuclear cells (PBMCs), taken at new diagnosis, from a patient treated with antithyroid drugs. The receptor's source is a woman aged 25 to 39 with Graves disease. J is TRBJ2-3 and V is TRBV30, with D possibly matching TRBD1 (5 bases). The CDR3: CASVRGLTDTQYF. CDR3 sequence (DNA): TGTGCCTCGGTTAGGGGCCTCACAGATACGCAGTATTTT.